The TCR beta chain described here comes from a study of blood T cell repertoires in COVID-19. Looking at the study overall: Samples taken during acute and convalescent COVID-19 were collected in the United States, Italy and Spain.

Deletions cut 6 bases from V and 0 bases from J, with 13 bases between. This CDR3 comprises 15 residues. Germline assignment: CDR1 WNHNN and CDR2 SYGVQD (reference sequence). Measured with immunoSEQ multiplex PCR; TCRdb has only the in-frame clones, and not every one. Among 450,000 or so clones listed, roughly 88% were seen once. Participants came from roughly 25 US areas, aged roughly 18 to 89 years. Researchers sorted participants into cohorts using their self-reported clinical history. This chain uses TRBV10-1 with TRBJ2-3; a weak D match, TRBD2 (6 bases). Sequences were obtained from PBMCs or T cells enriched from blood (not recorded which). The sequence came from a young man who had recovered from COVID-19. The CDR3 sequence is CASSVSGPSTDTQYF. The CDR3 nucleotides are TGCGCCAGCAGCGTCAGCGGGCCTAGCACAGATACGCAGTATTTT.